Given below is one TCR beta chain in context. What it recognizes is unknown. Trimming removed 3 bases from V and 1 base from J; junction bases left unmatched: 7. The CDR3 sequence is 15 residues long. The germline V gene has CDR1 SGDLS and CDR2 YYNGEE. The PCR ran on 60 Vbeta and 13 Jbeta primers. TCRdb's copy holds only in-frame clones and misses some; the assay was immunoSEQ multiplex PCR. The sample has 130,000 to 150,000 clones, approximately 83% seen once. The data were taken from a study of cytomegalovirus exposure and HLA in healthy donors. Broader study findings: Previous analysis showed most TCR beta V segments were productive about 87% or about 30% of the time.

The chain carries TRBV9 and TRBJ2-7; 7 bases match TRBD1. The TCR comes from a middle-aged man in good health and CMV-seropositive. Sequencing was performed on PBMCs. In DNA form, the CDR3 reads TGTGCCAGCAGCGGCACCGGGACAGCTTCCTACGAGCAGTACTTC. Protein product: CASSGTGTASYEQYF.